These 26 T cell receptor beta chains came from one sample sequenced in a study of CD8+CD57+ T cells in acquired aplastic anemia. CDR3 and TCR beta VDJ profiling relied on a genomic DNA template. TCRdb re-derived calls from the reads in MiXCR, one entry per CDR3 protein. This table has some 210,000 distinct CDR3 sequences, roughly 55% appearing once. Input material: sorted CD4+, CD8+, or CD8+CD57+ T cells (not recorded which) from PBMCs. Receptor source: a human donor in good health.

The J gene is TRBJ2-3, the V gene TRBV14, with D tentatively TRBD1 (6 bases). The CDR3 runs 17 residues. Germline CDR1 reads SGHDN; CDR2 reads FVKESK. V gave up 1 base and J gave up 5 bases, with 19 bases separating them. CDR3 DNA: TGTGCCAGCAGCCAAGGCCAAGGGACACCCTGGGGAGATACGCAGTATTTT. As protein: CASSQGQGTPWGDTQYF.

This clonotype was seen only a few times. A junction boundary mismatches the germline segment, possibly from a read error. The chain has TRBV7-2 and TRBJ2-7; D may match TRBD1 or TRBD2 (5 bases each). Germline values: CDR1 SGHTA, CDR2 FQGNSA. This CDR3 comprises 12 residues. The CDR3 region is CASSLGGRSPDF. The CDR3 DNA reads as TGTGCCAGCAGCTTAGGGGGACGGTCCCCAGATTTC.

The rearrangement uses TRBV29-1 and TRBJ1-1; TRBD1 matches 7 bases. Germline lookup yields CDR1 SQVTM and CDR2 ANQGSEA. The CDR3 extends over 13 amino acids. V was pared by 5 bases and J by 0 bases, with 3 bases of the junction left unmatched. This CDR3 is CSVRQGMNTEAFF. The CDR3 DNA sequence: TGCAGCGTTCGACAGGGAATGAACACTGAAGCTTTCTTT.

The rearrangement uses TRBV19 and TRBJ2-1, with 8 nucleotides matching TRBD1. V was pared by 0 bases and J by 7 bases, with 5 bases of the junction left unmatched. Per the germline V gene, CDR1 is LNHDA and CDR2 is SQIVND (reference sequence). CDR3 length: 15 residues. This chain's CDR3 is CASSIDGTGQNEQFF. DNA of the CDR3: TGTGCCAGTAGTATAGATGGGACAGGACAGAATGAGCAGTTCTTC.

V is TRBV7-2 and J is TRBJ2-7; 7 bases agree with TRBD2. This CDR3 region has 15 residues. Looked up from germline, CDR1 is SGHTA and CDR2 is FQGNSA. V was pared by 1 base and J by 2 bases, with 5 bases of the junction left unmatched. The CDR3 sequence is CASSLGAGVPYEQYF. CDR3 coding DNA: TGTGCCAGCAGCTTAGGGGCGGGAGTGCCCTACGAGCAGTACTTC.

To note about this clonotype: A much more abundant neighbour one base away suggests this may be a read error. The gene calls are TRBV5-8 and TRBJ1-2; no definite D call. CDR3 length equals 11 residues. Per germline, CDR1 SGHTS and CDR2 YDEGEE. V shed 10 bases and J shed 3 bases, with 10 bases lying between them. CDR3 nucleotides: TGTGCCGGCACCTCCTACTATGGCTACACCTTC. Translated: CAGTSYYGYTF.

This clonotype is a singleton in its sample. The chain links TRBV7-9 to TRBJ2-5, with D possibly being TRBD1 or TRBD2 (5 bases each). Trimming pared 0 bases from V and 4 bases from J, leaving 15 bases between. Germline CDR1 is SEHNR and CDR2 is FQNEAQ (reference sequence). CDR3 size: 16 residues. In nucleotides, the CDR3 is TGTGCCAGCAGCTTAGCACGAGGGGCGTTGGGAGAGACCCAGTACTTC. It is translated as CASSLARGALGETQYF. The full variable domain, in which reference TRBV7-9 and TRBJ2-5 provide the parts outside the CDR3, is DTGVSQNPRHKITKRGQNVTFRCDPISEHNRLYWYRQTLGQGPEFLTYFQNEAQLEKSRLLSDRFSAERPKGSFSTLEIQRTEQGDSAMYLCASSLARGALGETQYFGPGTRLLVL.

There are many counts of this clonotype. J is TRBJ2-7 and V is TRBV7-9, with TRBD1 as a possible D gene (6 bases). The CDR3 has 13 amino acids. Trimming stripped 1 base from V and 7 bases from J, with 11 bases between. From germline, CDR1 is SEHNR and CDR2 FQNEAQ (reference sequence). This CDR3 reads CASSLDRDPEQYF. In DNA, the CDR3 is TGTGCCAGCAGCTTAGACAGGGATCCAGAGCAGTACTTC.

Remarks on this clonotype: The germline gene is not matched at one end of the junction; a read error may be the cause. The chain joins TRBV6-5 to TRBJ2-1, with 10 nucleotides matching TRBD2. Germline CDR1 and CDR2: MNHEY and SVGAGI. The CDR3 is made up of 16 amino acids. CDR3 sequence (DNA): TGTGCCAGCAGTGGCAGCGGGAGGGGAGACTACAAAGAGCAGTTCTTC. This codes for CASSGSGRGDYKEQFF.

V gene TRBV19 combines with J gene TRBJ1-5, with TRBD1 matching over 10 bases. V lost 10 bases to trimming and J lost 4 bases; unmatched junction nucleotides: 4. Germline V gene sequence: CDR1 LNHDA, CDR2 SQIVND (reference sequence). This CDR3 comprises 13 residues. In DNA, the CDR3 is TGTGCCACCATGGACAGGGGGAATCAGCCCCAGCATTTT. This sequence encodes CATMDRGNQPQHF.

The chain carries TRBV19 and TRBJ2-1, with TRBD2 matching over 8 bases. Germline assignment: CDR1 LNHDA and CDR2 SQIVND (reference sequence). This CDR3 region has 14 residues. Germline trimming cut 2 bases from V and 5 bases from J; bases unmatched to any gene: 2. DNA of the CDR3: TGTGCCAGTAGTATAACTAGCGGCAACAATGAGCAGTTCTTC. It encodes CASSITSGNNEQFF.

On this clonotype itself: As the CDR3 is not closed by the conserved phenylalanine or tryptophan, this likely results from a read error. The limits of the CDR3 on the DNA are not certain, so only TCRdb's listed CDR3 is given. This chain uses TRBV7-8 with TRBJ2-3; the table's D gene call, TRBD1, was not cross checked with the DNA. The germline V gene has CDR1 SGHVS and CDR2 FQNEAQ. The CDR3 contains 9 residues when both ends are counted. The CDR3: CASSFREAR.

This chain connects TRBV5-1 to TRBJ2-1; no clear D gene. Germline lookup yields CDR1 SGHRS and CDR2 YFSETQ. V was shortened by 4 bases and J by 9 bases, with 11 bases between the two germline ends. CDR3 size: 12 residues. CDR3: CASSPGGTEQFF. The CDR3 coding sequence is TGCGCCAGCAGCCCAGGCGGTACTGAGCAGTTCTTC.

V is TRBV20-1 and J is TRBJ2-1; TRBD2 matches at 14 bases. Germline V gene sequence: CDR1 DFQATT, CDR2 SNEGSKA (reference sequence). This CDR3 has 15 residues. V trimming: 4 bases; J trimming: 9 bases; junction bases outside the gene matches: 8. CDR3 protein: CSAIGGTSGSPEQFF. The DNA for the CDR3 is TGCAGTGCTATTGGGGGGACTAGCGGGAGTCCTGAGCAGTTCTTC.

The genes are TRBV4-3 and TRBJ2-1; D not resolved. Between the trimmed V and J ends, which lost 0 bases and 0 bases, there was a span of 9 bases. Germline CDR1 LGHNA, CDR2 YSLEER. The CDR3 length is 16 residues. Here the CDR3 DNA reads TGCGCCAGCAGCCAAGATCTGGGGAACTCCTACAATGAGCAGTTCTTC. Translation: CASSQDLGNSYNEQFF.

The DNA of the CDR3 is TGTGCCAGCAGTACGGGACTAGCGGGATCAGATACGCAGTATTTT. It codes for CASSTGLAGSDTQYF. This sequence joins TRBV6-4 and TRBJ2-3; 13 nucleotides match TRBD2. Germline values: CDR1 MRHNA, CDR2 SNTAGT. This CDR3 spans 15 amino acids. J gave up 4 bases and V 5 bases, and 3 bases lay outside the gene matches.

The chain is built from TRBV10-3 and TRBJ1-1, with D hard to call. Trimming shortened V by 3 bases and J by 7 bases, and 21 bases separated the two germline ends. This CDR3 has 16 residues. The germline CDR1 and CDR2 sequences are ENHRY and SYGVKD. The CDR3 is CAISEEVNSQNDEAFF. The CDR3 DNA is TGTGCCATCAGTGAAGAAGTAAACAGCCAGAACGATGAAGCTTTCTTT.

This clonotype was detected only a few times. This may stem from a read error, because a much larger clone lies one nucleotide away. Lacking the conserved final phenylalanine or tryptophan, this CDR3 likely reflects a read error. The genes are TRBV12-3 or TRBV12-4 and TRBJ1-3; the match to TRBD1 covers 10 bases. The CDR3 contains 17 residues. V gave up 3 bases and J gave up 8 bases; unmatched junction bases: 13. This CDR3 reads CASSFIARGQGLDTIYL. In nucleotides, the CDR3 is TGTGCCAGCAGTTTTATCGCGCGGGGACAGGGGTTAGACACCATATATCTT.

The chain carries TRBV10-3 and TRBJ2-2, with D unclear. The ends were cut back, 0 bases at V and 7 bases at J, with 0 bases in the middle. The CDR3 sequence is 11 residues long. Germline V gene sequence: CDR1 ENHRY, CDR2 SYGVKD. The CDR3 DNA sequence: TGTGCCATCAGTGAGTCCGGGGAGCTGTTTTTT. Translation gives CAISESGELFF.

This clonotype was seen only a few times. The gene calls are TRBV20-1 and TRBJ2-7; 7 bases fit TRBD1. Germline V gene data show CDR1 as DFQATT and CDR2 as SNEGSKA (reference sequence). The CDR3 length is 15 residues. Trimming removed 0 bases from V and 3 bases from J; junction bases left unmatched: 8. Written as DNA, the CDR3 is TGCAGTGCTAGAGAACCCTCGAACAGGGGCTACGAGCAGTACTTC. Amino acids: CSAREPSNRGYEQYF.

This chain links TRBV20-1 with TRBJ2-3, with TRBD2 as a possible D gene (6 bases). CDR1 and CDR2 from the germline V gene are DFQATT and SNEGSKA (reference sequence). V was clipped by 0 bases and J by 7 bases, with 20 bases between them. CDR3 length: 16 amino acids. The CDR3 DNA sequence: TGCAGTGCTAGAGATCACACTAGCCCCATGGGTTATACGCAGTATTTT. It encodes CSARDHTSPMGYTQYF.

With respect to this clonotype: The junction differs from germline at one of its ends, possibly a read error. This rearrangement joins TRBV27 to TRBJ1-5; perhaps TRBD1 as D (5 bases). Per the germline V gene, CDR1 is MNHEY and CDR2 is SMNVEV (reference sequence). The CDR3 is 14 residues long. The CDR3 is CASSLGRNDQPQHF. The CDR3 DNA sequence: TGTGCCAGCAGTTTGGGACGGAATGACCAGCCCCAGCACTTT.

The chain employs TRBV12-3 or TRBV12-4 and TRBJ2-7; TRBD2 matches 9 bases. The CDR3 runs 14 residues. Trimming at V came to 7 bases and at J to 7 bases, leaving 11 bases not matched to a gene. Written as DNA, the CDR3 is TGTGCCAGCACCATAGCGGGAGTGGCTTCGGAGCAGTACTTC. Protein: CASTIAGVASEQYF.

The chain employs TRBV5-1 and TRBJ1-5; D uncertain. Trimming took 1 base from V and 0 from J, leaving 8 bases between them. The germline V gene has CDR1 SGHRS and CDR2 YFSETQ. The CDR3 covers 15 residues. Here the CDR3 DNA reads TGCGCCAGCAGCTTGTGGGGAGATAGCAATCAGCCCCAGCATTTT. Its translation is CASSLWGDSNQPQHF.

The chain recombines TRBV10-3 with TRBJ2-1; 8 positions agree with TRBD1. Per germline, CDR1 ENHRY and CDR2 SYGVKD. Losses at the gene ends were 7 bases for V and 6 bases for J; bases not matched to a gene: 5. CDR3 size: 13 residues. Here the CDR3 DNA reads TGTGCCATCATGGACAGGGTGGGCAATGAGCAGTTCTTC. Protein sequence: CAIMDRVGNEQFF.

The chain joins TRBV24-1 to TRBJ1-5; 7 bases are shared with TRBD1. V lost 4 bases, J lost 8 bases, and 7 bases stayed unmatched. This CDR3 spans 14 amino acids. Germline V CDR1 and CDR2: KGHDR, SFDVKD. The chain's CDR3 is CATSERTGIEPQHF. The CDR3 nucleotides are TGTGCCACCAGTGAAAGGACAGGAATCGAGCCCCAGCATTTT.